This TCR beta chain was documented in a study of blood T cell repertoires in COVID-19. Study information: Some COVID-19 samples were acute and others convalescent; all came from the United States, Italy and Spain. T cells, B-cell-depleted T cells, or PBMCs supplied cDNA or gDNA.

In the original processing: Amplified reference gene primers provided the basis for estimating nucleated cell counts. Produced via immunoSEQ multiplex PCR; TCRdb's table is partial and in-frame only. The V and J calls and clone size were taken over from that table, and D and trimming were inferred from the DNA. The profile covers about 210,000 clones, with around 80% appearing a single time and roughly 6.7% taken by the ten largest. This CDR3 region has 15 residues. Germline values: CDR1 ENHRY, CDR2 SYGVKD. V lost 5 bases, J lost 7 bases, and 4 bases stayed unmatched. This clone was detected once. The gene calls are TRBV10-3 and TRBJ2-1; 14 bases match TRBD2. This TCR derives from a woman in her sixties or seventies with acute or convalescent COVID-19. Input material: peripheral blood. In DNA, the CDR3 is TGTGCCATCAGTCGCCGGACTAGCGGGGGGAATGAGCAGTTCTTC. It encodes CAISRRTSGGNEQFF.